These T cell receptor beta chains were read from a single sample in a study of CD8 T cells in Susac syndrome. Each CDR3 protein is one row after TCRdb ran MiXCR on the immunoSEQ multiplex PCR reads. Counted here are roughly 190,000 distinct CDR3 sequences, approximately 95% occurring once; the ten biggest clones make up 0.15% to 0.2%. The source material was CD8+ T cells from PBMCs. The receptors stem from a human donor with Susac syndrome. Both conserved end residues are part of each CDR3. Fields, in order: J gene, clone size, V gene, CDR3 protein. A clone size is listed for some rows: how often the clone was seen (once, few, many), or a class if it is expanded.

J gene: TRBJ2-3; clone size: NA; V gene: TRBV11-2; CDR3 protein: CASSHPSGGSDTQYF
J gene: TRBJ2-1; clone size: NA; V gene: TRBV6-5; CDR3 protein: CASSYSSGPNNEQFF
J gene: TRBJ2-7; clone size: NA; V gene: TRBV5-1; CDR3 protein: CASSFGQGETYEQYF
J gene: TRBJ2-7; clone size: once; V gene: TRBV7-8; CDR3 protein: CASSLQLRGYEQYF
J gene: TRBJ2-5; clone size: NA; V gene: TRBV27; CDR3 protein: CAGSQLDGQETQYF
J gene: TRBJ2-3; clone size: NA; V gene: TRBV5-1; CDR3 protein: CASSLVGRTDTQYF
J gene: TRBJ2-2; clone size: NA; V gene: TRBV9; CDR3 protein: CASSVGGTSGLGNTGELFF
J gene: TRBJ2-3; clone size: NA; V gene: TRBV2; CDR3 protein: CAAPGSTDTQYF
J gene: TRBJ2-2; clone size: NA; V gene: TRBV4-1; CDR3 protein: CASSLKTNRTGPKYTGELFF
J gene: TRBJ1-1; clone size: NA; V gene: TRBV3-1; CDR3 protein: CASSQDVVTFF
J gene: TRBJ2-7; clone size: NA; V gene: TRBV27; CDR3 protein: CASALVGSGEQYF
J gene: TRBJ1-2; clone size: NA; V gene: TRBV5-1; CDR3 protein: CASSPDSFYGYTF
J gene: TRBJ1-1; clone size: NA; V gene: TRBV29-1; CDR3 protein: CSVDSGRGTEAFF